These T cell receptor beta chains were read from a single sample in a study of blood T cell repertoires in COVID-19. Repertoires were generated with immunoSEQ multiplex PCR, while TCRdb's copy carries only in-frame clones and drops some. The table includes about 250,000 clones, about 73% detected once. Sequencing was done on a sample of peripheral blood. The receptors here all came from a woman over 75 with acute or convalescent COVID-19. The CDR3 runs from the conserved cysteine through the conserved F or W. Fields, in order: D gene, clone size, V gene, J gene, CDR3 DNA, CDR3 protein. The D gene is left open where the match is weak. Expanded clones get a size class; other rows say once, few or many, or leave the size out.

D: TRBD1; size: .; V: TRBV3-1/TRBV3-2; J: TRBJ2-3; DNA: TGTGCCAGCAGCCTTACAGGGGTAGCAGATACGCAGTATTTT; CDR3: CASSLTGVADTQYF
D: .; size: .; V: TRBV6-1; J: TRBJ1-1; DNA: TGTGCCAGCAGTGAAGCGGGGGGGGATGAAGCTTTCTTT; CDR3: CASSEAGGDEAFF
D: TRBD1; size: .; V: TRBV10-3; J: TRBJ1-6; DNA: TGTGCCATCAGGGACAGGGTGGGGTCACCCCTCCACTTT; CDR3: CAIRDRVGSPLHF
D: TRBD1; size: .; V: TRBV9; J: TRBJ1-2; DNA: TGTGCCAGCAGCGGGGGGGCAGGGGGCCTCCGTTATGGCTACACCTTC; CDR3: CASSGGAGGLRYGYTF
D: .; size: .; V: TRBV4-1; J: TRBJ1-1; DNA: TGCGCCAGCAGCCAAGATGAGGGGGTAGACACTGAAGCTTTCTTT; CDR3: CASSQDEGVDTEAFF
D: .; size: .; V: TRBV6-5; J: TRBJ1-2; DNA: TGTGCCAGCAGTTACTCGAGGCCGGGACAAGGGGGCTACACCTTC; CDR3: CASSYSRPGQGGYTF
D: .; size: .; V: TRBV5-5; J: TRBJ1-2; DNA: TGTGCCAGCACCCCGCCGGTAGGGGCTAAAAGCGGCTACACCTTC; CDR3: CASTPPVGAKSGYTF
D: .; size: .; V: TRBV9; J: TRBJ1-1; DNA: TGTGCCAGCAGGGGGAGGGGTGGGGCTTTCTTT; CDR3: CASRGRGGAFF
D: TRBD2; size: once; V: TRBV5-1; J: TRBJ2-5; DNA: TGCGCCAGCAGTCTACCTAGCGGGGGTGGTGAGACCCAGTACTTC; CDR3: CASSLPSGGGETQYF
D: TRBD2; size: .; V: TRBV18; J: TRBJ2-5; DNA: TGTGCCAGCTCCCGGCGGGGGACCGCTATAGAGACCCAGTACTTC; CDR3: CASSRRGTAIETQYF
D: TRBD1; size: few; V: TRBV7-2; J: TRBJ1-6; DNA: TGTGCCAGCAGCTTGGGGACAGGGTGGCCCTATAATTCACCCCTCCACTTT; CDR3: CASSLGTGWPYNSPLHF
D: .; size: .; V: TRBV25-1; J: TRBJ1-3; DNA: TGTGCCAGCAAAAAAACAAGCTCTGGAAACACCATATATTTT; CDR3: CASKKTSSGNTIYF
D: .; size: .; V: TRBV5-6; J: TRBJ1-5; DNA: TGTGCCAGCAGCTTGGGGAGAAACAATCAGCCCCAGCATTTT; CDR3: CASSLGRNNQPQHF
D: .; size: .; V: TRBV5-6; J: TRBJ1-1; DNA: TGTGCCAGCACCAGAGACAGCTCGAACACTGAAGCTTTCTTT; CDR3: CASTRDSSNTEAFF
D: TRBD1; size: .; V: TRBV7-2; J: TRBJ1-1; DNA: TGTGCCAGCAGCCAACAGACAGGGTTCGGGGCTGAAGCTTTCTTT; CDR3: CASSQQTGFGAEAFF
D: TRBD1; size: .; V: TRBV2; J: TRBJ1-2; DNA: TGTGCCAGCGAGGCAGGGGGCTATGGCTACACCTTC; CDR3: CASEAGGYGYTF
D: .; size: .; V: TRBV24-1; J: TRBJ1-1; DNA: TGTGCCACCAGTGATTTCCTACAGGGTGAAATTACTGAAGCTTTCTTT; CDR3: CATSDFLQGEITEAFF
D: .; size: once; V: TRBV6-2/TRBV6-3; J: TRBJ1-5; DNA: TGTGCCAGCAGTTGGGCCCGGGGTAAGCCCCAGCATTTT; CDR3: CASSWARGKPQHF
D: TRBD1; size: .; V: TRBV19; J: TRBJ1-2; DNA: TGTGCCAGTAGTTCGCTCGCCCTAGACAGGGGGAGAGGCTACACCTTC; CDR3: CASSSLALDRGRGYTF
D: .; size: few; V: TRBV7-8; J: TRBJ1-5; DNA: TGTGCCAGCAGCTTACAACCGGGAGGCAATCAGCCCCAGCATTTT; CDR3: CASSLQPGGNQPQHF
D: .; size: .; V: TRBV7-2; J: TRBJ1-5; DNA: TGTGCCAGCAGCTTAGTGGGCCGGAACCGAGCAGGGTCTAATCAGCCCCAGCATTTT; CDR3: CASSLVGRNRAGSNQPQHF
D: .; size: .; V: TRBV12-5; J: TRBJ1-5; DNA: TGTGCTAAGAAATTCGAGGGGGATCAGCCCCAGCATTTT; CDR3: CAKKFEGDQPQHF
D: TRBD1; size: .; V: TRBV5-1; J: TRBJ2-7; DNA: TGCGCCAGCAGCTTATCGGGGACAGGGAACTACGAGCAGTACTTC; CDR3: CASSLSGTGNYEQYF
D: TRBD1; size: .; V: TRBV6-5; J: TRBJ2-2; DNA: TGTGCCCACGGGATGACAGGGGGCCCCGGGGAGCTGTTTTTT; CDR3: CAHGMTGGPGELFF
D: .; size: .; V: TRBV12-3/TRBV12-4; J: TRBJ2-7; DNA: TGTGCCAGCAGTCCACTAGGAGCCTACGAGCAGTACTTC; CDR3: CASSPLGAYEQYF
D: TRBD1; size: .; V: TRBV9; J: TRBJ2-1; DNA: TGTGCCAGCAGCTCGGGACAGGGGCCCTACAATGAGCAGTTCTTC; CDR3: CASSSGQGPYNEQFF
D: TRBD1; size: .; V: TRBV10-3; J: TRBJ1-2; DNA: TGTGCCTCGACAGGGGACCCGCTCGGGGGCTACACCTTC; CDR3: CASTGDPLGGYTF
D: .; size: .; V: TRBV10-2; J: TRBJ1-4; DNA: TGCGCCAGCAGTGACTCTGGTCGTCGGGGGGATGAAAAACTGTTTTTT; CDR3: CASSDSGRRGDEKLFF
D: .; size: .; V: TRBV5-6; J: TRBJ1-5; DNA: TGTGCCAGCAGCTTCTCGACGGGTGTGGGCAATCAGCCCCAGCATTTT; CDR3: CASSFSTGVGNQPQHF
D: TRBD1; size: .; V: TRBV2; J: TRBJ1-2; DNA: TGTGCCACCCTGGCAGGGGGATATGGCTACACCTTC; CDR3: CATLAGGYGYTF
D: .; size: .; V: TRBV2; J: TRBJ2-3; DNA: TGTGCCAGCAAGAAGGGTGGCTGGGAGAGGGATACGCAGTATTTT; CDR3: CASKKGGWERDTQYF
D: .; size: .; V: TRBV10-3; J: TRBJ1-3; DNA: TGTGCCATCAGCAGCTCTGGAAACACCATATATTTT; CDR3: CAISSSGNTIYF
D: TRBD2; size: .; V: TRBV6-1; J: TRBJ2-3; DNA: TGTGCCAGCAGTGACGGGACTAGACGAAGCACAGATACGCAGTATTTT; CDR3: CASSDGTRRSTDTQYF
D: TRBD2; size: .; V: TRBV24-1; J: TRBJ2-2; DNA: TGTGCCACCAGTGACCGCGGGGTAGCGGGAGGAAGCGGCACCGGGGAGCTGTTTTTT; CDR3: CATSDRGVAGGSGTGELFF
D: .; size: .; V: TRBV14; J: TRBJ1-2; DNA: TGTGCCAGCAGCCAACGAAGGGGCTTCTCGAACTATGGCTACACCTTC; CDR3: CASSQRRGFSNYGYTF
D: .; size: few; V: TRBV20-1; J: TRBJ1-6; DNA: TGCAGTGCTAGTCGGGGGGAGCCCAATTCACCCCTCCACTTT; CDR3: CSASRGEPNSPLHF
D: TRBD2; size: .; V: TRBV7-2; J: TRBJ2-1; DNA: TGTGCCAGCAGCTCCAGCGGGGGGGCCGTTGAGCAGTTCTTC; CDR3: CASSSSGGAVEQFF
D: .; size: .; V: TRBV6-5; J: TRBJ2-6; DNA: TGTGCCAGCAGTTACTCCGACAGCTCTGGGGCCAACGTCCTGACTTTC; CDR3: CASSYSDSSGANVLTF
D: .; size: .; V: TRBV7-2; J: TRBJ2-5; DNA: TGTGCCAGCAGCTTAGCGGGGACAACCCTGGCGGAGACCCAGTACTTC; CDR3: CASSLAGTTLAETQYF
D: .; size: .; V: TRBV7-2; J: TRBJ1-5; DNA: TGTGCCAGCAGCTTGGTAGGGGAAAGTCAGCCCCAGCATTTT; CDR3: CASSLVGESQPQHF
D: .; size: .; V: TRBV20-1; J: TRBJ2-5; DNA: TGCAGTGCTAGGGAAGCGGAGACCCAGTACTTC; CDR3: CSAREAETQYF
D: TRBD1; size: once; V: TRBV2; J: TRBJ1-2; DNA: TGTGCCAGCTGCCGGGACAGGGGCTATGGCTACACCTTC; CDR3: CASCRDRGYGYTF
D: .; size: .; V: TRBV24-1; J: TRBJ1-2; DNA: TGTGCCACCAGTCCTTCCGGGACTCTCTTCCCCGGCGGCTACACCTTC; CDR3: CATSPSGTLFPGGYTF
D: .; size: .; V: TRBV2; J: TRBJ2-1; DNA: TGTGCCAGCTCCGGGGTGAGTTGGCGCAATGAGCAGTTCTTC; CDR3: CASSGVSWRNEQFF
D: TRBD1; size: .; V: TRBV19; J: TRBJ2-5; DNA: TGTGCCAGTAGGGACCCCGGGACAGGGTCTCAAGAGACCCAGTACTTC; CDR3: CASRDPGTGSQETQYF
D: TRBD2; size: .; V: TRBV7-8; J: TRBJ2-5; DNA: TGTGCCAGCAGCCGTAGCGGGCAAGAGACCCAGTACTTC; CDR3: CASSRSGQETQYF
D: .; size: .; V: TRBV6-5; J: TRBJ1-2; DNA: TGTGCCAGCAATAGCCCGTCTAACTATGGCTACACCTTC; CDR3: CASNSPSNYGYTF
D: TRBD1; size: .; V: TRBV7-9; J: TRBJ1-2; DNA: TGTGCCAGCAGCTTAGCGGGACAGTATGGCTACACCTTC; CDR3: CASSLAGQYGYTF
D: .; size: .; V: TRBV14; J: TRBJ1-6; DNA: TGTGCCAGCAGCCTCCGACATGACTCCTATAATTCACCCCTCCACTTT; CDR3: CASSLRHDSYNSPLHF
D: .; size: .; V: TRBV2; J: TRBJ1-3; DNA: TGTGCCAGCCGGGTCGGAGGGGCTTGGGGAAACACCATATATTTT; CDR3: CASRVGGAWGNTIYF
D: TRBD2; size: .; V: TRBV4-1; J: TRBJ2-7; DNA: TGCGCCAGCAGCCATAGCGGGAGCTCCTACGAGCAGTACTTC; CDR3: CASSHSGSSYEQYF
D: TRBD1; size: .; V: TRBV27; J: TRBJ1-5; DNA: TGTGCCAGCAGTCCCAAGGGACAGGGTTGGCAGCCCCAGCATTTT; CDR3: CASSPKGQGWQPQHF
D: TRBD2; size: .; V: TRBV11-3; J: TRBJ2-1; DNA: TGTGCCAGCAGCTTAGAGGGACTAGCGGGGGCCACGAGCTCCTACAATGAGCAGTTCTTC; CDR3: CASSLEGLAGATSSYNEQFF
D: TRBD2; size: .; V: TRBV7-2; J: TRBJ2-3; DNA: TGTGCCAGCAGCGTGGGACTAGCGGGCACAGATACGCAGTATTTT; CDR3: CASSVGLAGTDTQYF